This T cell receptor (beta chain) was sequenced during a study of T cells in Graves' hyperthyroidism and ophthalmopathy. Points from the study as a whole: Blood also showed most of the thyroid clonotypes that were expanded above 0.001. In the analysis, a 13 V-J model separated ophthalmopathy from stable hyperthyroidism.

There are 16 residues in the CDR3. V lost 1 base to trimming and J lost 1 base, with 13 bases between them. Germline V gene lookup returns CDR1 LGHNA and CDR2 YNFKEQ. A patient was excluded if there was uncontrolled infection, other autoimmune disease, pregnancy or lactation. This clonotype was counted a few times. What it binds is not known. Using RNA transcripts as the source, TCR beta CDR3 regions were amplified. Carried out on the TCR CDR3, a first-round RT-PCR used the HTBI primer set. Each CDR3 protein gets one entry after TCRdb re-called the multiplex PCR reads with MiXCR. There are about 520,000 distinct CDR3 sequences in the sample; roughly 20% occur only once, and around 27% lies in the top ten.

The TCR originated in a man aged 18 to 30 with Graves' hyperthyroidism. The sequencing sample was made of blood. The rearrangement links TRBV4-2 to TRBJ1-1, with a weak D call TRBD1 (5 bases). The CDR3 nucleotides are TGTGCCAGCAGCCAAGTGAAGGGGCGGGGGAACACTGAAGCTTTCTTT. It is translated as CASSQVKGRGNTEAFF.